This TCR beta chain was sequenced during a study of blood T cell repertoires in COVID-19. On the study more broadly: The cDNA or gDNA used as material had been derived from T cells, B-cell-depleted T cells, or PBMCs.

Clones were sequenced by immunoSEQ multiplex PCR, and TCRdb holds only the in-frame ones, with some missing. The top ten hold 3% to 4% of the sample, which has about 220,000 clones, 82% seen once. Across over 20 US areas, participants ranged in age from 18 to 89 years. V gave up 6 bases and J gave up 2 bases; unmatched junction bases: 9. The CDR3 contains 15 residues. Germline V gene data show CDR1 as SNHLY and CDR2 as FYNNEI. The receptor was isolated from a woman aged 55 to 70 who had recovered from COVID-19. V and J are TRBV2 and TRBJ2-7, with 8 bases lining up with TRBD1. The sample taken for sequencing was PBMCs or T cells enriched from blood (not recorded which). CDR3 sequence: CASRAGTGLTYEQYF. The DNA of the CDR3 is TGTGCCAGCAGGGCGGGGACAGGACTCACCTACGAGCAGTACTTC.